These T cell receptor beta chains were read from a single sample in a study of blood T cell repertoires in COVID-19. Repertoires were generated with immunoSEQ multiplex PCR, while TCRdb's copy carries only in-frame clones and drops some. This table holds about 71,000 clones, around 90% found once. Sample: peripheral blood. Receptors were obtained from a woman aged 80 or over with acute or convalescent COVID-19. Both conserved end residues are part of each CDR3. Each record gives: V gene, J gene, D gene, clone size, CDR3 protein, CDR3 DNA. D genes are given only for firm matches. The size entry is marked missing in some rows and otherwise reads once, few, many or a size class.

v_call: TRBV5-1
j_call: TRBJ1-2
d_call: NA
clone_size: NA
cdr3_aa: CASSPGVLYGYTF
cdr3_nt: TGCGCCAGCAGCCCAGGGGTACTCTATGGCTACACCTTC

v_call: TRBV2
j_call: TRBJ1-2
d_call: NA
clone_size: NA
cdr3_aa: CASKEDGSSYGYTF
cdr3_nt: TGTGCCAGCAAGGAGGACGGCTCCTCCTATGGCTACACCTTC

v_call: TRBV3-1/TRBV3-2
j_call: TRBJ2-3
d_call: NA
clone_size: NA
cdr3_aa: CASSQFPPGTGGTDTQYF
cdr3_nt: TGTGCCAGCAGCCAATTTCCCCCAGGGACGGGGGGCACAGATACGCAGTATTTT

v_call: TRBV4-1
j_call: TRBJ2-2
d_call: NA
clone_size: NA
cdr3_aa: CASRAGLNTGELFF
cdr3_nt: TGCGCCAGTCGGGCGGGACTCAACACCGGGGAGCTGTTTTTT

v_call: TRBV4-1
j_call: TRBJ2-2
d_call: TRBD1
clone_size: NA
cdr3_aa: CASSQDLPGQPGAGELFF
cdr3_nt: TGCGCCAGCAGCCAAGATCTTCCGGGACAGCCAGGTGCCGGGGAGCTGTTTTTT

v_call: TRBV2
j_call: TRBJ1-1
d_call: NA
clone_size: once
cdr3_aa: CASSAKRWAFF
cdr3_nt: TGTGCCAGCAGCGCGAAGCGGTGGGCTTTCTTT

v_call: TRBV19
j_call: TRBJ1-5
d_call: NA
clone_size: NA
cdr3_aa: CASSIGGVRSNQPQHF
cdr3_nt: TGTGCCAGTAGTATAGGGGGAGTTAGAAGCAATCAGCCCCAGCATTTT

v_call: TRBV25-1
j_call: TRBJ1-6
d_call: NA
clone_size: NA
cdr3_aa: CASSDSQKNSPLHF
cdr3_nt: TGTGCCAGCAGTGACTCACAGAAAAATTCACCCCTCCACTTT

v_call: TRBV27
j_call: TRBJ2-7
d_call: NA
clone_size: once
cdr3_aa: CASRPVQGPMGYEQYF
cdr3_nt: TGTGCCAGCAGGCCCGTCCAGGGGCCGATGGGGTACGAGCAGTACTTC

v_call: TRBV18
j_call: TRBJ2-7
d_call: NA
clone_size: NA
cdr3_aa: CASSPEELGEDYEQYF
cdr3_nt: TGTGCCAGCTCACCAGAAGAGCTAGGGGAGGACTACGAGCAGTACTTC

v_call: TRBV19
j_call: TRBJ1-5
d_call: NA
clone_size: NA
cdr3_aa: CASRLGGINQPQHF
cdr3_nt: TGTGCCAGTAGACTAGGGGGTATTAATCAGCCCCAGCATTTT

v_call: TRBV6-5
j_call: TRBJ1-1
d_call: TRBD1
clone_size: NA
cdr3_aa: CASRRQGAYTVEAFF
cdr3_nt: TGTGCCAGCAGGCGACAGGGGGCATATACCGTTGAAGCTTTCTTT

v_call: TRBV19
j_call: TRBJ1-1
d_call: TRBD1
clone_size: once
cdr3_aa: CASLRTGGTEAFF
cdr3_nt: TGTGCCAGCCTCCGGACAGGGGGCACTGAAGCTTTCTTT

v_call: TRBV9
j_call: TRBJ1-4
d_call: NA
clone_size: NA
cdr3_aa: CASSVGRATNEKLFF
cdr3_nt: TGTGCCAGCAGCGTAGGGAGAGCAACTAATGAAAAACTGTTTTTT

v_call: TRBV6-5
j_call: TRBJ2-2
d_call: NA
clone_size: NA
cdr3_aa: CASTPRVNTGELFF
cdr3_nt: TGTGCCAGCACCCCCCGGGTGAACACCGGGGAGCTGTTTTTT

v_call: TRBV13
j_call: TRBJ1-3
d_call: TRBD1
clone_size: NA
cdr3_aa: CASSSEDRVGSSGNTIYF
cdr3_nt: TGTGCCAGCAGCTCTGAAGACAGGGTCGGTAGCAGCGGAAACACCATATATTTT

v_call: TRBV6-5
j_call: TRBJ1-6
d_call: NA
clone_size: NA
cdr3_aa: CASSFQGTGSPLHF
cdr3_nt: TGTGCCAGCAGTTTCCAGGGTACCGGTTCACCCCTCCACTTT

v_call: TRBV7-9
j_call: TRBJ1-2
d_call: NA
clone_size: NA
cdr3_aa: CASSLTGSGGYTF
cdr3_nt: TGTGCCAGCAGCCTGACAGGCTCGGGGGGCTACACCTTC

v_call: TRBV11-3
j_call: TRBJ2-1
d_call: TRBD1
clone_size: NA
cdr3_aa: CASSSTGDNEQFF
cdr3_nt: TGTGCCAGCAGCTCGACAGGGGACAATGAGCAGTTCTTC

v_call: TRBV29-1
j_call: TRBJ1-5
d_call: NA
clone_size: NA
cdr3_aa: CSPYPGRKGTYGNQPQHF
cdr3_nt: TGCAGCCCTTACCCCGGGAGAAAAGGGACTTATGGCAATCAGCCCCAGCATTTT

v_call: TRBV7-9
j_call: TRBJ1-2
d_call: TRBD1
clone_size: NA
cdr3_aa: CASSPPAGQGAHYGYTF
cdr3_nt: TGTGCCAGCAGCCCCCCTGCGGGACAGGGGGCACACTATGGCTACACCTTC

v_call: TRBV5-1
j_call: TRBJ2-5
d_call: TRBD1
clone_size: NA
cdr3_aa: CASSTGTGVRETQYF
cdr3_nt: TGCGCCAGCAGCACCGGGACAGGGGTTAGGGAGACCCAGTACTTC

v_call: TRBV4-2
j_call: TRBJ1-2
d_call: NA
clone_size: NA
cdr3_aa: CASSPLEGSDYGYTF
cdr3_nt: TGTGCCAGCAGCCCCCTAGAGGGTTCCGACTATGGCTACACCTTC

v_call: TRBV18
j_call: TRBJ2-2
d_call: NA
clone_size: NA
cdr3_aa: CASSPSYDGELFF
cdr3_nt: TGTGCCAGCTCACCCAGTTATGACGGGGAGCTGTTTTTT

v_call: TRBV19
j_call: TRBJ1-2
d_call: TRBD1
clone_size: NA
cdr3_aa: CASSPRQGASYGYTF
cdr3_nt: TGTGCCAGTAGTCCCCGACAGGGGGCGAGCTATGGCTACACCTTC

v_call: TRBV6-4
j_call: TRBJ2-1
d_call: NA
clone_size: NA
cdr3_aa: CASSASLGRSNEQFF
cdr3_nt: TGTGCCAGCAGTGCTTCCCTCGGGAGATCCAATGAGCAGTTCTTC

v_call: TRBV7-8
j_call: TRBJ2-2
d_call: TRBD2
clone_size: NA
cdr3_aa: CASSPNWGGSIDTGELFF
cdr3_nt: TGTGCCAGCAGCCCCAACTGGGGCGGGAGTATAGACACCGGGGAGCTGTTTTTT

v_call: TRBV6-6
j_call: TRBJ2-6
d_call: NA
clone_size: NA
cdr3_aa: CAIGGTGANVLTF
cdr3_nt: TGTGCCATAGGGGGAACTGGGGCCAACGTCCTGACTTTC

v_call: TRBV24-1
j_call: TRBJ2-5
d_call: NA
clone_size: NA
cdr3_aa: CATSAPGIVQETQYF
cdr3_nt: TGTGCCACCAGTGCCCCAGGGATCGTCCAAGAGACCCAGTACTTC

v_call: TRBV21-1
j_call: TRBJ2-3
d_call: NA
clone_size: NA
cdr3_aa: CASSKNLRTSSGQKTQYF
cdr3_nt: TGTGCCAGCAGCAAAAATCTTCGGACAAGTAGCGGGCAGAAAACGCAGTATTTT

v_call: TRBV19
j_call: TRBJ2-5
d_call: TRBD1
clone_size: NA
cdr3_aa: CASSTGTVETQYF
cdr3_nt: TGTGCCAGTAGTACAGGGACAGTGGAGACCCAGTACTTC

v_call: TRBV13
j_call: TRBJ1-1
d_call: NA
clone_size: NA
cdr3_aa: CASSPFGRVTEAFF
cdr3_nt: TGTGCCAGCAGCCCCTTTGGGCGGGTCACTGAAGCTTTCTTT

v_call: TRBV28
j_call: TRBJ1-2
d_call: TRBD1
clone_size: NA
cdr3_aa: CASRRQGPGVYGYTF
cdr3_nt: TGTGCCAGTCGTAGACAGGGGCCTGGAGTCTATGGCTACACCTTC

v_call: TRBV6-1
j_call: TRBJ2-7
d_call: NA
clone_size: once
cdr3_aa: CASSDRYEQYF
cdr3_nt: TGTGCCAGCAGTGACCGCTACGAGCAGTACTTC

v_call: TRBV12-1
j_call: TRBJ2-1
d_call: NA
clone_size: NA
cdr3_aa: CASKTIAGTVTYNEQFF
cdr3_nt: TGTGCCAGCAAAACCATAGCGGGAACAGTTACGTACAATGAGCAGTTCTTC

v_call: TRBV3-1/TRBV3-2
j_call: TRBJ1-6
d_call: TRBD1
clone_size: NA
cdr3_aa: CASSQLRQGDSPLHF
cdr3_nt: TGTGCCAGCAGCCAACTGAGACAGGGAGATTCACCCCTCCACTTT

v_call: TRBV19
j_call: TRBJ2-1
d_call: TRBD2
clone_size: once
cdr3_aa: CATRLAGTNEQFF
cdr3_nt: TGTGCCACGCGGCTAGCGGGGACCAATGAGCAGTTCTTC

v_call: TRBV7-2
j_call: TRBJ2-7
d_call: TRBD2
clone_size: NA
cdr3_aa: CASSLGLAGTYEQYF
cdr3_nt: TGTGCCAGCAGCTTAGGACTAGCGGGAACTTACGAGCAGTACTTC

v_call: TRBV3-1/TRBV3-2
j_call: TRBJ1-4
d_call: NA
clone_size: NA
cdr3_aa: CASSQDPGRKLFF
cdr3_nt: TGTGCCAGCAGCCAAGATCCGGGGAGAAAACTGTTTTTT

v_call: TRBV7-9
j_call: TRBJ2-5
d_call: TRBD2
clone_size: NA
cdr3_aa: CASSLVSSGSPETQYF
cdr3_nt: TGTGCCAGCAGCTTAGTGTCTAGCGGGAGTCCGGAGACCCAGTACTTC

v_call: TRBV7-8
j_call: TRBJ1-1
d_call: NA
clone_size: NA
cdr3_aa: CASSLRGGRIMNTEAFF
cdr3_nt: TGTGCCAGCAGCCTCAGAGGGGGTAGGATCATGAACACTGAAGCTTTCTTT

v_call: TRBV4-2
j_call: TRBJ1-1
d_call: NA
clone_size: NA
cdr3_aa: CASSQGQIGDTEAFF
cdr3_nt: TGTGCCAGCAGCCAAGGTCAGATCGGGGACACTGAAGCTTTCTTT

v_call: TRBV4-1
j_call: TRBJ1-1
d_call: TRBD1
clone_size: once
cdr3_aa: CASSQQRHRGQGTEAFF
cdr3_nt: TGCGCCAGCAGCCAACAGAGACACAGGGGGCAAGGCACTGAAGCTTTCTTT

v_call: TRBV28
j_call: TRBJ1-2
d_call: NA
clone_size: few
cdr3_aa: CASSLSGDYGYTF
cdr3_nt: TGTGCCAGCAGTTTATCCGGGGACTATGGCTACACCTTC

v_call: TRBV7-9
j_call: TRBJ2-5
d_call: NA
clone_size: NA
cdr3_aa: CASSLVARVETQYF
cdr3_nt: TGTGCCAGCAGCTTAGTCGCCAGGGTAGAGACCCAGTACTTC